Listed here are 26 T cell receptor beta chains from one sample, sequenced in a study of PD-1 blockade in classical Hodgkin lymphoma. Assay: immunoSEQ multiplex PCR; the TCRdb copy retains only in-frame clones and omits some. The data hold under 95,000 clones, with just over 90% observed a single time. Brentuximab vedotin exposure varied, and every patient relapsed after autologous stem cell transplantation. Sample: peripheral blood mononuclear cells (PBMCs), taken at baseline. The source is a human donor with classical Hodgkin lymphoma.

This clone was counted a single time. The CDR3 bases are TGTGCCAGCAGCGGAAGGAGCTCTGGGGCCAACGTCCTGACTTTC. Translation: CASSGRSSGANVLTF. The chain combines TRBV9 with TRBJ2-6; D ambiguous. Trimming pared 3 bases from V and 0 bases from J, leaving 7 bases between. The CDR3 contains 15 residues. Germline V gene lookup returns CDR1 SGDLS and CDR2 YYNGEE.

The chain combines TRBV28 with TRBJ2-3; D unresolved. From germline, CDR1 is MDHEN and CDR2 SYDVKM. V gave up 10 bases and J gave up 0 bases, with 17 bases separating them. The CDR3 runs to 15 residues. The CDR3 DNA is TGTGCCACGCTCTCCGAAACCCCCAGCACAGATACGCAGTATTTT. This codes for CATLSETPSTDTQYF.

The genes are TRBV4-3 and TRBJ2-3, with D maybe TRBD1 (5 bases). The CDR3 sequence is 15 residues long. Germline CDR1 is LGHNA and CDR2 is YSLEER. Trimming removed 1 base from V and 1 base from J, with 9 bases in between. Here the CDR3 DNA reads TGCGCCAGCAGCCAAGGCAGGGTGGGCACAGATACGCAGTATTTT. Translated, it gives CASSQGRVGTDTQYF.

The chain links TRBV27 to TRBJ1-5; D remains unclear. Trimming shortened V by 4 bases and J by 6 bases, and 7 bases separated the two germline ends. Germline V gives CDR1 MNHEY, CDR2 SMNVEV (reference sequence). This CDR3 comprises 12 residues. The CDR3 is CASSSAGQPQHF. CDR3 DNA sequence: TGTGCCAGCAGTTCGGCAGGTCAGCCCCAGCATTTT.

This sequence joins TRBV4-2 and TRBJ2-7, with D uncertain. Germline loops: CDR1 LGHNA, CDR2 YNFKEQ. The CDR3 loop spans 16 amino acids. Trimming took off 1 base at V and 3 bases at J, with 16 bases between the two ends. This CDR3 is CASSQGQDPAIYEQYF. CDR3 DNA sequence: TGTGCCAGCAGCCAAGGTCAGGACCCGGCTATCTACGAGCAGTACTTC.

The chain couples TRBV28 to TRBJ2-1, with 14 bases lining up with TRBD2. The CDR3 consists of 15 residues. Unmatched junction bases numbered 7, after V lost 5 bases and J lost 10 bases. Per the germline V gene, CDR1 is MDHEN and CDR2 is SYDVKM. Written as DNA, the CDR3 is TGTGCCAGCAGTACTGGGACTAGCGGGAGCGGGGAGCAGTTCTTC. This sequence encodes CASSTGTSGSGEQFF.

The chain is built from TRBV30 and TRBJ1-2, with D possibly matching TRBD1 (5 bases). V was cut by 5 bases and J by 6 bases, with 25 bases left in between. The CDR3 is 16 residues long. CDR1 and CDR2 (germline): GTSNPN, SVGIG (reference sequence). CDR3 sequence: CAWVNLGVPPGNGYTF. In DNA, the CDR3 is TGTGCCTGGGTGAATTTAGGGGTTCCCCCAGGTAATGGCTACACCTTC.

V is TRBV7-2 and J is TRBJ2-5; D gene ambiguous. CDR1 and CDR2 (germline): SGHTA, FQGNSA. The V and J ends lost 6 bases and 5 bases respectively, with 10 bases between them. CDR3 length equals 12 residues. The CDR3 reads CASSVDFETQYF. In nucleotides, the CDR3 is TGTGCCAGCAGTGTAGATTTTGAGACCCAGTACTTC.

The chain employs TRBV29-1 and TRBJ2-2; TRBD1 is a possible D gene (5 bases). This CDR3 has 14 residues. Germline loops: CDR1 SQVTM, CDR2 ANQGSEA. Trimming cost V 2 bases and J 7 bases, with 14 bases left between them. The CDR3 here is CSVELPGPNGELFF. CDR3 DNA sequence: TGCAGCGTTGAATTGCCAGGGCCGAACGGGGAGCTGTTTTTT.

The chain combines TRBV7-6 with TRBJ2-3, with 14 nucleotides matching TRBD2. Germline CDR1 is SGHVS and CDR2 is FNYEAQ. After removal of 5 bases from V and 4 bases from J, the junction contained 14 bases not matched to a gene. The CDR3 sequence is 19 residues long. DNA of the CDR3: TGTGCCAGCAGCAGGGGACTAGCGGGGGACTCCTTGGGTGCAGATACGCAGTATTTT. This gives the protein CASSRGLAGDSLGADTQYF.

The rearrangement joins TRBV6-5 to TRBJ1-2, with no clear D. Germline V gene lookup returns CDR1 MNHEY and CDR2 SVGAGI. The V end was cut by 10 bases, the J end by 8 bases, with 14 bases between. This CDR3 is 11 amino acids long. CDR3 sequence (DNA): TGTGCCACTCATTACGCGGGCGGCTACACCTTC. Amino acids: CATHYAGGYTF.

CDR3 DNA sequence: TGTGCCAGCAGTGAGCTTCCCCGGGACAGGGGTGGAGATACGCAGTATTTT. Protein: CASSELPRDRGGDTQYF. The chain links TRBV6-1 to TRBJ2-3, with 10 bases matching TRBD1. The CDR3 totals 17 residues. V was pared by 3 bases and J by 5 bases, with 11 bases of the junction left unmatched. Germline V lookup: CDR1 MNHNS, CDR2 SASEGT.

V usage is TRBV10-3 and J usage is TRBJ1-3; D is possibly TRBD1 (5 bases). The CDR3 contains 16 residues. The germline CDR1 and CDR2 sequences are ENHRY and SYGVKD. V lost 0 bases, J lost 6 bases, and 15 bases lay in between. CDR3 DNA: TGTGCCATCAGTGAGTCGACTCGGGGGTGGCTAAACACCATATATTTT. Its protein product is CAISESTRGWLNTIYF.

The genes are TRBV15 and TRBJ2-1; TRBD2 matches 8 bases. CDR1 and CDR2 (germline): LNHNV, YYDKDF (reference sequence). The CDR3 spans 16 residues. Trimming took 0 bases from V and 2 from J; bases not matched to a gene: 3. The CDR3 nucleotides are TGTGCCACCAGCAGAGATGCGGGGGGAACCTACAATGAGCAGTTCTTC. Protein: CATSRDAGGTYNEQFF.

The genes are TRBV11-3 and TRBJ2-2, with D tentatively TRBD1 (6 bases). Germline V lookup: CDR1 SGHNT, CDR2 YENEEA. This CDR3 spans 14 amino acids. With 5 bases removed from V and 4 bases from J, the gap between germline ends came to 11 bases. Here the CDR3 DNA reads TGTGCCAGCAGCAGGGGGACGGGCACCGGGGAGCTGTTTTTT. The encoded protein is CASSRGTGTGELFF.

The chain employs TRBV7-7 and TRBJ2-5; 7 bases line up with TRBD2. In germline, CDR1 is SSHAT, CDR2 FNYEAQ (reference sequence). This CDR3 is built from 14 residues. Trimming cost V 1 base and J 4 bases; bases outside gene matches: 3. The CDR3 loop reads CASSLGTGGETQYF. CDR3 sequence (DNA): TGTGCCAGCAGCTTAGGGACGGGGGGAGAGACCCAGTACTTC.

The gene calls are TRBV5-4 and TRBJ1-4; no clear D. This CDR3 has 11 amino acids. With 4 bases removed from V and 4 bases from J, the gap between germline ends came to 2 bases. Germline V gene data show CDR1 as SGHNT and CDR2 as YYREEE (reference sequence). For the CDR3, the DNA is TGTGCCAGCAGCCTTAATGAAAAACTGTTTTTT. This codes for CASSLNEKLFF.

This chain joins TRBV14 and TRBJ2-6; D might be TRBD2 (6 bases). The CDR3 length is 16 residues. Trimming took 4 bases from V and 8 from J, leaving 18 bases between them. Germline-derived CDR1 and CDR2 are SGHDN and FVKESK. For the CDR3, the DNA is TGTGCCAGCAGCCCTAATTTGGGGCGGGGTCCCAACGTCCTGACTTTC. It translates to CASSPNLGRGPNVLTF.

This chain connects TRBV9 to TRBJ1-4; tentatively, D is TRBD1 (5 bases). Germline CDR1 and CDR2: SGDLS and YYNGEE. V gave up 4 bases and J gave up 2 bases, with 9 bases separating them. The CDR3 sequence is 14 residues long. CDR3 sequence: CASSSGGTNEKLFF. Here the CDR3 DNA reads TGTGCCAGCAGCTCCGGGGGGACTAATGAAAAACTGTTTTTT.

This chain uses TRBV7-3 with TRBJ2-7; a possible D gene is TRBD1 (6 bases). Germline CDR1 reads SGHTA; CDR2 reads FQGTGA. Trimming pared 7 bases from V and 3 bases from J, leaving 19 bases between. The CDR3 sequence is 15 residues long. CDR3 amino acids: CASTQLDSPNYEQYF. CDR3 nucleotide sequence: TGTGCCAGCACCCAATTGGACAGCCCAAACTACGAGCAGTACTTC.

This clone was counted between two and nine times. The chain uses TRBV27 and TRBJ2-7, with 8 bases aligning to TRBD1. Germline V lookup: CDR1 MNHEY, CDR2 SMNVEV (reference sequence). The CDR3 runs to 14 residues. Trimming took 5 bases from V and 2 from J; bases not matched to a gene: 5. For the CDR3, the DNA is TGTGCCAGCAGTCTAACGACAGGGGCCTACGAGCAGTACTTC. It specifies CASSLTTGAYEQYF.

This chain's CDR3 is CASSVSGSTDTQYF. The CDR3 nucleotides are TGCGCCAGCAGCGTTAGCGGGAGCACAGATACGCAGTATTTT. The V call is TRBV5-1, the J call TRBJ2-3, with 7 bases fitting TRBD2. The V gene end was trimmed by 4 bases and the J gene end by 0 bases; junction bases not matched to a gene: 2. This CDR3 has 14 amino acids. In germline, CDR1 is SGHRS, CDR2 YFSETQ.

The chain joins TRBV4-1 to TRBJ1-2, with TRBD1 matching 10 bases. V shed 4 bases and J 6 bases; nucleotides not matched to a gene: 5. CDR3 length equals 14 residues. Germline CDR1 reads MGHRA; CDR2 reads YSYEKL. Here the CDR3 reads CASSRDRGIDGYTF. As DNA, the CDR3 is TGCGCCAGCAGCCGGGACAGGGGCATCGATGGCTACACCTTC.

The chain uses TRBV4-2 and TRBJ2-1; D is uncertain. This CDR3 comprises 15 residues. CDR1 is LGHNA and CDR2 is YNFKEQ in the germline V gene. V gave up 4 bases and J gave up 4 bases, with 14 bases separating them. CDR3 sequence reads: CASSPAVLEYNEQFF. DNA for the CDR3: TGTGCCAGCAGCCCCGCTGTCCTGGAATACAATGAGCAGTTCTTC.

The chain couples TRBV7-3 to TRBJ1-1; D gene unclear. With 4 bases removed from V and 5 bases from J, the gap between germline ends came to 20 bases. The CDR3 contains 16 residues. Germline CDR1 reads SGHTA; CDR2 reads FQGTGA. CDR3 nucleotide sequence: TGTGCCAGCAGCTCTCATCTAGTCGCGAGTAGGACTGAAGCTTTCTTT. This codes for CASSSHLVASRTEAFF.

The chain couples TRBV7-8 to TRBJ2-6; 7 bases are shared with TRBD1. The CDR3 extends over 19 amino acids. The germline gives CDR1 SGHVS, CDR2 FQNEAQ. Trimming took 2 bases from V and 0 from J; bases not matched to a gene: 10. This chain's CDR3 is CASSLPTGVANSGANVLTF. In nucleotides, the CDR3 is TGTGCCAGCAGCTTACCCACAGGGGTGGCCAACTCTGGGGCCAACGTCCTGACTTTC.